A single sample gave rise to the 32 T cell receptor beta chains below, sequenced in a study of blood T cell repertoires in COVID-19. Libraries were prepared by immunoSEQ multiplex PCR; TCRdb keeps only in-frame clonotypes and omits some of them. The repertoire holds under 85,000 clones, roughly 82% seen once, with roughly two fifths in the top ten. Sequencing was carried out using peripheral blood. Receptor source: a human donor in a cohort sampled during active COVID-19.

The V call is TRBV5-8, the J call TRBJ1-4; D is undetermined. The CDR3 covers 17 residues. The germline CDR1 and CDR2 sequences are SGHTS and YDEGEE. V lost 4 bases to trimming and J lost 8 bases, with 24 bases between them. CDR3 sequence reads: CASSEVWRPAGREKLFF. The CDR3 region has the DNA TGTGCCAGCAGCGAAGTATGGCGGCCCGCCGGTAGGGAAAAACTGTTTTTT.

This clone was counted between two and nine times. V usage is TRBV19 and J usage is TRBJ1-2; maybe TRBD1 (6 bases). The CDR3 consists of 15 residues. With 0 bases removed from V and 8 bases from J, the gap between germline ends came to 16 bases. The germline V gene encodes CDR1 LNHDA and CDR2 SQIVND (reference sequence). The CDR3 nucleotides are TGTGCCAGTAGTATAGAAGGCAGGGGATCGAGCGGCTACACCTTC. Protein: CASSIEGRGSSGYTF.

V usage is TRBV28 and J usage is TRBJ1-1; no definite D call. Germline V gives CDR1 MDHEN, CDR2 SYDVKM. The germline V and J ends were trimmed by 3 bases and 1 base, with 12 bases remaining between them. This CDR3 spans 15 amino acids. CDR3 bases: TGTGCCAGCAGTTTTGCGGGGAATAGGAACACTGAAGCTTTCTTT. Translated, it gives CASSFAGNRNTEAFF.

The rearrangement links TRBV28 to TRBJ2-7; weak D call: TRBD2 (5 bases). CDR1 MDHEN and CDR2 SYDVKM come from the germline V gene. Trimming removed 5 bases at V and 7 bases at J, with 12 bases between. This CDR3 is 12 amino acids long. Here the CDR3 reads CASSTLVQEQYF. The CDR3 bases are TGTGCCAGCAGTACACTAGTCCAAGAGCAGTACTTC.

The chain has TRBV4-3 and TRBJ1-6; D gene unclear. Trimming stripped 0 bases from V and 0 bases from J, with 12 bases between. Germline CDR1 and CDR2: LGHNA and YSLEER. CDR3 length equals 18 residues. In DNA form, the CDR3 reads TGCGCCAGCAGCCAAGATCCGGCGGGGAGCTCCTATAATTCACCCCTCCACTTT. Translated: CASSQDPAGSSYNSPLHF.

V usage is TRBV11-3 and J usage is TRBJ2-7; a weak D match, TRBD2 (6 bases). The CDR3 totals 16 residues. V was clipped by 2 bases and J by 5 bases, with 19 bases between them. CDR1 SGHNT and CDR2 YENEEA come from the germline V gene. The CDR3 DNA sequence: TGTGCCAGCAGCTTATCCCCGGGGGTTGTAGTCCACGAGCAGTACTTC. Its translation is CASSLSPGVVVHEQYF.

Regarding this clone: One end of the junction does not line up with germline, which may come from a read error. The chain employs TRBV4-3 and TRBJ1-2, with 8 bases lining up with TRBD1. This CDR3 contains 16 residues. Germline values: CDR1 LGHNA, CDR2 YSLEER. CDR3 loop: CASSEEVGTGGYGYTF. The CDR3 DNA is TGCGCCAGCAGCGAAGAAGTCGGGACAGGTGGCTATGGCTACACCTTC.

The chain couples TRBV19 to TRBJ2-1, with no clear D. The CDR3 totals 16 residues. Germline CDR1 LNHDA, CDR2 SQIVND (reference sequence). Trimming took 5 bases from V and 2 from J, leaving 16 bases between them. The CDR3 loop reads CASSWAPITPYNEQFF. CDR3 nucleotide sequence: TGTGCCAGTAGTTGGGCACCCATAACCCCCTACAATGAGCAGTTCTTC.

The rearrangement links TRBV15 to TRBJ2-6, with 7 bases lining up with TRBD1. V shed 0 bases, J shed 0 bases, and the junction held 8 bases outside the gene matches. The germline V gene encodes CDR1 LNHNV and CDR2 YYDKDF (reference sequence). The CDR3 contains 19 residues. CDR3 coding DNA: TGTGCCACCAGCAGAGATCCAAAGGGGGCGCTCTCTGGGGCCAACGTCCTGACTTTC. Translating it yields CATSRDPKGALSGANVLTF.

The rearrangement links TRBV9 to TRBJ2-5; 8 bases line up with TRBD2. The CDR3 contains 17 residues. The germline gives CDR1 SGDLS, CDR2 YYNGEE. Trimming took 5 bases from V and 0 from J; bases not matched to a gene: 12. The CDR3 reads CASSAYAGGGYQETQYF. Here the CDR3 DNA reads TGTGCCAGCAGTGCCTACGCGGGGGGAGGGTACCAAGAGACCCAGTACTTC.

The chain uses TRBV5-1 and TRBJ2-1; no firm D call. There are 13 residues in the CDR3. In germline, CDR1 is SGHRS, CDR2 YFSETQ. The V gene lost 4 bases and the J gene lost 0 bases, with 5 bases spanning the gap. The CDR3 region has the DNA TGCGCCAGCAGCCCGGGCTCCTACAATGAGCAGTTCTTC. This codes for CASSPGSYNEQFF.

The rearrangement uses TRBV18 and TRBJ1-5; the match to TRBD1 covers 7 bases. V shed 3 bases and J 2 bases; nucleotides not matched to a gene: 7. CDR3 length equals 16 residues. The germline V gene has CDR1 KGHSH and CDR2 LQKENI. This CDR3 is CASSPLPQGRNQPQHF. In DNA, the CDR3 is TGTGCCAGCTCACCCCTTCCACAGGGGCGCAATCAGCCCCAGCATTTT.

V gene TRBV20-1 combines with J gene TRBJ1-5; a weak D match, TRBD1 (6 bases). Germline V gene sequence: CDR1 DFQATT, CDR2 SNEGSKA (reference sequence). Trimming stripped 3 bases from V and 4 bases from J, with 13 bases between. The CDR3 covers 14 residues. The CDR3, as DNA: TGCAGTGCTAGTAATCCGAGGGGGAATCAGCCCCAGCATTTT. This codes for CSASNPRGNQPQHF.

The V gene is TRBV6-2 or TRBV6-3, the J gene TRBJ2-7, with D unclear. V was pared by 4 bases and J by 5 bases, with 9 bases between. Germline V gene sequence: CDR1 MNHEY, CDR2 SVGEGT. The CDR3 spans 12 residues. DNA for the CDR3: TGTGCCAGCAGTTCCCCCCTCCACGAGCAGTACTTC. Translated: CASSSPLHEQYF.

This clone showed up many times. The V and J genes are TRBV11-2 and TRBJ1-2; 7 bases fit TRBD1. The CDR3 totals 16 residues. J gave up 8 bases and V 4 bases, and 16 bases lay outside the gene matches. Germline lookup yields CDR1 SGHAT and CDR2 FQNNGV. CDR3 sequence (DNA): TGTGCCAGCAGCTCGACCTCATCTGACAGGGTCTGGGGCTACACCTTC. Translation gives CASSSTSSDRVWGYTF.

The chain couples TRBV5-1 to TRBJ1-2; D gene unclear. This CDR3 is 17 amino acids long. CDR1 is SGHRS, CDR2 YFSETQ, per germline. V was trimmed by 3 bases and J by 6 bases, leaving 24 bases between them. This CDR3 reads CASSYGNRRPYMDGYTF. The CDR3 DNA is TGCGCCAGCAGCTACGGGAACCGCCGCCCTTACATGGATGGCTACACCTTC. Using reference TRBV5-1 and TRBJ1-2 for the parts outside the CDR3, the full variable domain is KAGVTQTPRYLIKTRGQQVTLSCSPISGHRSVSWYQQTPGQGLQFLFEYFSETQRNKGNFPGRFSGRQFSNSRSEMNVSTLELGDSALYLCASSYGNRRPYMDGYTFGSGTRLTVV.

The chain combines TRBV5-6 with TRBJ1-2; TRBD1 agrees at 7 bases. Germline CDR1 and CDR2: SGHDT and YYEEEE. The CDR3 totals 14 residues. J gave up 2 bases and V 0 bases, and 1 base lay outside the gene matches. The CDR3 loop reads CASSLGDRNYGYTF. As DNA, the CDR3 is TGTGCCAGCAGCTTGGGGGACAGAAACTATGGCTACACCTTC.

This sequence joins TRBV6-1 and TRBJ1-1; 9 nucleotides match TRBD1. Germline CDR1 is MNHNS and CDR2 is SASEGT. CDR3 length: 15 amino acids. V was pared by 2 bases and J by 1 base, with 2 bases of the junction left unmatched. CDR3 protein: CASSEPGQGNTEAFF. DNA of the CDR3: TGTGCCAGCAGTGAACCGGGACAGGGGAACACTGAAGCTTTCTTT.

The chain carries TRBV6-5 and TRBJ1-2; D ambiguous. The V gene lost 4 bases and the J gene lost 6 bases, with 15 bases spanning the gap. Per germline, CDR1 MNHEY and CDR2 SVGAGI. CDR3 length equals 14 residues. CDR3 in amino acids: CASSSTGALDGYTF. CDR3 coding DNA: TGTGCCAGCAGTTCGACGGGTGCGCTCGATGGCTACACCTTC.

This clone was seen just once. V is TRBV6-5 and J is TRBJ1-5; 9 nucleotides line up with TRBD1. V lost 6 bases, J lost 4 bases, and 7 bases stayed unmatched. Germline V CDR1 and CDR2: MNHEY, SVGAGI. The CDR3 is 15 amino acids. The CDR3 bases are TGTGCCAGCAGGCTGGGACAGGGAGGGAATCAGCCCCAGCATTTT. This gives the protein CASRLGQGGNQPQHF.

The V and J genes are TRBV19 and TRBJ2-1; 9 nucleotides align to TRBD2. J was trimmed by 9 bases and V by 5 bases; bases with no gene match: 8. Germline CDR1 reads LNHDA; CDR2 reads SQIVND (reference sequence). This CDR3 contains 14 residues. CDR3 residues: CASSFAGGPREQFF. CDR3 DNA: TGTGCCAGTAGTTTCGCGGGGGGGCCTCGTGAGCAGTTCTTC.

This chain uses TRBV4-1 with TRBJ1-6, with D hard to call. Trimming removed 4 bases at V and 9 bases at J, with 16 bases between. Per germline, CDR1 MGHRA and CDR2 YSYEKL. The length of the CDR3 is 15 residues. CDR3 residues: CASSPIPGKTSPLHF. The CDR3 DNA follows: TGCGCCAGCAGCCCCATCCCGGGGAAGACTTCACCCCTCCACTTT.

The chain carries TRBV24-1 and TRBJ2-3; maybe TRBD1 (5 bases). CDR3 length: 16 residues. Between the trimmed V and J ends, which lost 1 base and 3 bases, there was a span of 13 bases. CDR1 and CDR2 (germline): KGHDR, SFDVKD. In DNA, the CDR3 is TGTGCCACCAGTGATTTAACACAGGATCGGACAGATACGCAGTATTTT. Its protein is CATSDLTQDRTDTQYF.

The V and J genes are TRBV2 and TRBJ1-6, with 10 bases matching TRBD1. V dropped 6 bases and J dropped 7; count of bases not matched to a gene: 3. This CDR3 is 14 amino acids long. In germline, CDR1 is SNHLY, CDR2 FYNNEI. For the CDR3, the DNA is TGTGCCAGCAGGAGGACAGGGGGGAATTCACCCCTCCACTTT. As protein: CASRRTGGNSPLHF.

This clone was counted a few times. The V call is TRBV28, the J call TRBJ2-7, with D perhaps TRBD1 (6 bases). Germline V CDR1 and CDR2: MDHEN, SYDVKM. This CDR3 is built from 15 residues. V shed 11 bases and J shed 2 bases, with 22 bases lying between them. The CDR3 bases are TGTGCCGGAGCCCCCTCACAGGGTTGGGCCTACGAGCAGTACTTC. Its protein is CAGAPSQGWAYEQYF.

The CDR3 is CASSELSTAKHEQFF. The DNA of the CDR3 is TGCGCCAGCAGTGAGCTCTCAACCGCTAAACATGAGCAGTTCTTC. V is TRBV10-1 and J is TRBJ2-1; D remains ambiguous. Per germline, CDR1 WNHNN and CDR2 SYGVQD (reference sequence). Trimming cost V 2 bases and J 8 bases, with 16 bases left between them. The CDR3 runs 15 residues.

The sample holds one count of this clone. The chain combines TRBV7-9 with TRBJ2-3; D is undetermined. CDR3 length equals 14 residues. Germline-derived CDR1 and CDR2 are SEHNR and FQNEAQ (reference sequence). V was pared by 1 base and J by 6 bases, with 11 bases between. CDR3 region: CASSLGFLTDTQYF. For the CDR3, the DNA is TGTGCCAGCAGCTTAGGGTTCCTCACTGATACGCAGTATTTT.

The chain joins TRBV9 to TRBJ2-1, with 12 positions matching TRBD2. CDR1 is SGDLS, CDR2 YYNGEE, per germline. This CDR3 is 16 amino acids long. The V gene end was trimmed by 4 bases and the J gene end by 0 bases; junction bases not matched to a gene: 2. The CDR3 nucleotides are TGTGCCAGCAGCCGACTAGCGGGGGACTCCTACAATGAGCAGTTCTTC. The encoded protein is CASSRLAGDSYNEQFF.

In its sample, this clone was seen once. The chain recombines TRBV10-1 with TRBJ1-4, with 7 nucleotides matching TRBD1. The junction had 9 bases not matched to a gene; V was cut back by 4 bases and J by 7 bases. Per the germline V gene, CDR1 is WNHNN and CDR2 is SYGVQD (reference sequence). This CDR3 has 15 amino acids. Here the CDR3 reads CASSGRQGHVEKLFF. The CDR3, as DNA: TGCGCCAGCAGTGGCAGACAGGGCCATGTTGAAAAACTGTTTTTT.

The CDR3 spells CASSLPRGQLNSPLHF. Here the CDR3 DNA reads TGCGCCAGCAGCTTACCCCGGGGACAACTTAATTCACCCCTCCACTTT. V is TRBV5-1 and J is TRBJ1-6, with a possible D match to TRBD1 (6 bases). V lost 2 bases and J lost 6, with 15 bases in between. The CDR3 runs 16 residues. Germline V gene sequence: CDR1 SGHRS, CDR2 YFSETQ.

J is TRBJ1-2 and V is TRBV30; 10 nucleotides line up with TRBD1. Per germline, CDR1 GTSNPN and CDR2 SVGIG (reference sequence). Unmatched junction bases numbered 4, after V lost 5 bases and J lost 4 bases. CDR3 length: 13 residues. In DNA form, the CDR3 reads TGTGCCTGGCAGACAGGGGGCTTCTATGGCTACACCTTC. It encodes CAWQTGGFYGYTF.

The J gene is TRBJ2-4, the V gene TRBV12-3 or TRBV12-4, with TRBD1 matching 9 bases. The CDR3 totals 13 residues. The J segment lost 10 bases and the V segment lost 5 bases, leaving 6 bases of the junction unmatched. The CDR3 loop is CASSRTGARIQYF. In DNA, the CDR3 is TGTGCCAGCAGTCGGACAGGGGCTAGAATTCAGTACTTC.